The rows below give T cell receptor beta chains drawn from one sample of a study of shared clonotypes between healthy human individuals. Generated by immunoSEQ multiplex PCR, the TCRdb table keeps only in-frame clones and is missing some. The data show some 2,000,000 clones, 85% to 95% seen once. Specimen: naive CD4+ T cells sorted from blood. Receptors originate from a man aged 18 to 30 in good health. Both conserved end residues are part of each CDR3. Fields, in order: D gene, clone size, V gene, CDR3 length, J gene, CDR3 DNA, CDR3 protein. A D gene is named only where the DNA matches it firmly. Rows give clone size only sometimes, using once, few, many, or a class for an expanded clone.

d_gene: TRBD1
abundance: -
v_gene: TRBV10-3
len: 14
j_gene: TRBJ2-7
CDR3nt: TGTGCCATCAGCAGAGACAGGGGGCAGTACGAGCAGTACTTC
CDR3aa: CAISRDRGQYEQYF

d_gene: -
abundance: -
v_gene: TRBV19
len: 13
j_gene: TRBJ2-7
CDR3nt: TGTGCCAGTAGTATTGGCGGGGCGTACGAGCAGTACTTC
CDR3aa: CASSIGGAYEQYF

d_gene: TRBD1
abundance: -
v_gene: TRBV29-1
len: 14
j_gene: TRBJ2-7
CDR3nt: TGCAGCGTCAAACCGGGACAGAACTTTTACGAGCAGTACTTC
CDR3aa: CSVKPGQNFYEQYF

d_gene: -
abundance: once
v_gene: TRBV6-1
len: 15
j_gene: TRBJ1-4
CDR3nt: TGTGCCAGCAGCGGAACAGCGGCAACTAATGAAAAACTGTTTTTT
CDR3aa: CASSGTAATNEKLFF

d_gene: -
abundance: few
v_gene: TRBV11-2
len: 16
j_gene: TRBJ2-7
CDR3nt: TGTGCCAGCAGCTTAGATTATCCCCGTGGGACCTACGAGCAGTACTTC
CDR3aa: CASSLDYPRGTYEQYF

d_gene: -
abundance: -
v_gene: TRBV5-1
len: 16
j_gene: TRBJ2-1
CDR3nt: TGCGCCAGCAGCCCAGGACGAACGAGCTCCTACAATGAGCAGTTCTTC
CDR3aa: CASSPGRTSSYNEQFF

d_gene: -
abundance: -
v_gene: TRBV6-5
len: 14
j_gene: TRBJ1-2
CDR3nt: TGTGCCAGCAGCCGGGGGTCTGCTAGCTATGGCTACACCTTC
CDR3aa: CASSRGSASYGYTF

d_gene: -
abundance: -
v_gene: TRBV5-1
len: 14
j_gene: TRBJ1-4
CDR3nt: TGCGCCAGCAGCATGACATCAACTAATGAAAAACTGTTTTTT
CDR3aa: CASSMTSTNEKLFF

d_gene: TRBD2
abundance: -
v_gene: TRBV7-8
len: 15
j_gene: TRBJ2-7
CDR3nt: TGTGCCAGCAGCTTAGCCAACGGGGGGACCTACGAGCAGTACTTC
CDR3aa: CASSLANGGTYEQYF

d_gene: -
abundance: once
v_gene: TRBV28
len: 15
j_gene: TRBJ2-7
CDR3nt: TGTGCCAGCAGTTTATGGTCCGGGGGCAGGAACGAGCAGTACTTC
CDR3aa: CASSLWSGGRNEQYF

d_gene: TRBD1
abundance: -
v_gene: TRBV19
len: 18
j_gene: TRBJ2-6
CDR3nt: TGTGCCAGTAGTTCGTCCGACAGGGTGGCAGCTGGGGCCAACGTCCTGACTTTC
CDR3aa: CASSSSDRVAAGANVLTF

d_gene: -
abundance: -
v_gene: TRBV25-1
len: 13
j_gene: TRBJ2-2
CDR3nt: TGTGCCAGCAGTGAATATGGATCCGGGGAGCTGTTTTTT
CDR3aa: CASSEYGSGELFF

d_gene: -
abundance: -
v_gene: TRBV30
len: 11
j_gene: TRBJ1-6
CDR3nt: TGTGCCTGGGGCACCAATTCACCCCTCCACTTT
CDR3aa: CAWGTNSPLHF

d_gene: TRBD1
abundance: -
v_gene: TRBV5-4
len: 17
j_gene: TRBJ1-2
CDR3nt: TGTGCCAGCAGCTGGCGTCCAGCGGGACAGGGATGGTATGGCTACACCTTC
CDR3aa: CASSWRPAGQGWYGYTF

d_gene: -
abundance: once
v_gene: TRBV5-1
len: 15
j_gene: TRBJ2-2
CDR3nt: TGCGCCAGCAGCTCGGCGAGCGGGAACACCGGGGAGCTGTTTTTT
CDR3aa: CASSSASGNTGELFF

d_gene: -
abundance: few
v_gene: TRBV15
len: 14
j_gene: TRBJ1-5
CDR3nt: TGTGCCACCAGCAGAGATATCAGCAATCAGCCCCAGCATTTT
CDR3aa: CATSRDISNQPQHF

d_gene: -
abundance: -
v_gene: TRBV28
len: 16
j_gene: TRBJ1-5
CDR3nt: TGTGCCAGCAGTCCCTCGGGACGGGATAGCAATCAGCCCCAGCATTTT
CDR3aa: CASSPSGRDSNQPQHF

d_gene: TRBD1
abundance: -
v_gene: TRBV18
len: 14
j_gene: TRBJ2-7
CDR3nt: TGTGCCAGCTCACCTGGGACAGATGGCTACGAGCAGTACTTC
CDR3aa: CASSPGTDGYEQYF

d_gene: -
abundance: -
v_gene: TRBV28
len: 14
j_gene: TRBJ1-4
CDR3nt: TGTGCCAGCAGTTTACTCGGGGGGCCGGAAAAACTGTTTTTT
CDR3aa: CASSLLGGPEKLFF

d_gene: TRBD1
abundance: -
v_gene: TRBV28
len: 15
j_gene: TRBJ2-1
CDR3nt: TGTGCCAGCAGTTTAGCGGGACAGGGGCAGGATGAGCAGTTCTTC
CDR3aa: CASSLAGQGQDEQFF

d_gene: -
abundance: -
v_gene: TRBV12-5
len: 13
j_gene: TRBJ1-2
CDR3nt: TGTGCTAGTGGCCTATCGACATGGTATGGCTACACCTTC
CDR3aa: CASGLSTWYGYTF

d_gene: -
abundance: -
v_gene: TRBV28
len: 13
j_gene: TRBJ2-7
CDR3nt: TGTGCCAGCAGTTTCCGGGATTCCTACGAGCAGTACTTC
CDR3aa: CASSFRDSYEQYF

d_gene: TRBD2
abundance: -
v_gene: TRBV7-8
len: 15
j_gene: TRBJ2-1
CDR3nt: TGTGCCAGCAGCTTATGGAGCGGGGGGGCCGATGAGCAGTTCTTC
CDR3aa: CASSLWSGGADEQFF

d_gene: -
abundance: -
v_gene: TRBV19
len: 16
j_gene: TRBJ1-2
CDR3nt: TGTGCCAGTAGTACCCAAGTCGGGACACCTCCCGATGGCTACACCTTC
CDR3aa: CASSTQVGTPPDGYTF

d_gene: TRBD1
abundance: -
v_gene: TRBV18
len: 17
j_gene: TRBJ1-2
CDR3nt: TGTGCCAGCTCCCGGCCGGGACAGGGGGCTGGAGGCTATGGCTACACCTTC
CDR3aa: CASSRPGQGAGGYGYTF

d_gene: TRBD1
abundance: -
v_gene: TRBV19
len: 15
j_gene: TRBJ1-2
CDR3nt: TGTGCCAGTAGTATACCCGACAGGGCAAGGAGTGGCTACACCTTC
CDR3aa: CASSIPDRARSGYTF

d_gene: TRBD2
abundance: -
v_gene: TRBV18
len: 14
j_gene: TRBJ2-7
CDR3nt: TGTGCCAGCTCACCGGCTAGCGCTAGCGGCGAGCAGTACTTC
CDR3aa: CASSPASASGEQYF

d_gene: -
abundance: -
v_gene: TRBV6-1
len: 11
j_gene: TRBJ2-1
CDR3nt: TGTGCCAGCAGTGAATTGAATGAGCAGTTCTTC
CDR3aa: CASSELNEQFF

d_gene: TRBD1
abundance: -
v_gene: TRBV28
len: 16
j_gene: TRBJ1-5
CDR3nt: TGTGCCAGCAGTTTGAGGGACAGGGGAAGCAATCAGCCCCAGCATTTT
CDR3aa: CASSLRDRGSNQPQHF

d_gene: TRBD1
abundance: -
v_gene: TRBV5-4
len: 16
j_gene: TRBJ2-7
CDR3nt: TGTGCCAGCAGCTGGGACAGGGGGGGTAACCTGGGCGAGCAGTACTTC
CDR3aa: CASSWDRGGNLGEQYF

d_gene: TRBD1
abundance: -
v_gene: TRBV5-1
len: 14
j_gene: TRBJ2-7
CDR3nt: TGCGCCAGCAGCTTGGAGGGACAGGAGCCCCGGTTAGCCTTC
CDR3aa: CASSLEGQEPRLAF

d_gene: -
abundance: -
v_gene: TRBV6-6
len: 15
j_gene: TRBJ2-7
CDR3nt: TGTGCCAGCACCGAACCCCCAGCTTCCACCTACGAGCAGTACTTC
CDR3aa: CASTEPPASTYEQYF

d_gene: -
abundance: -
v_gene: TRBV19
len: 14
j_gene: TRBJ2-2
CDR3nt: TGTGCCAGTAGTAGACTATTAAACACCGGGGAGCTGTTTTTT
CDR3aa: CASSRLLNTGELFF

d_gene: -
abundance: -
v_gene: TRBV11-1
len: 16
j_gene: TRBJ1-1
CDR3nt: TGTGCCAGCAGCCTATACCAAGGGGAACTGAACACTGAAGCTTTCTTT
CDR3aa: CASSLYQGELNTEAFF

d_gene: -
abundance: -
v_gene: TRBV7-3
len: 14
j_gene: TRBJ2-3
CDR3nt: TGTGCCAGCAGCCCACAGGGAAGCACAGATACGCAGTATTTT
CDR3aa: CASSPQGSTDTQYF

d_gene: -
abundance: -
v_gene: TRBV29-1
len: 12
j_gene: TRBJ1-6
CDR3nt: TGCAGCGCCGGGACCTATAATTCACCCCTCCACTTT
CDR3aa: CSAGTYNSPLHF

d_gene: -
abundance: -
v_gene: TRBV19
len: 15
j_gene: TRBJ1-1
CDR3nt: TGTGCCAGTAGTATTGGGGCAGTTTTTGACACTGAAGCTTTCTTT
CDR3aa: CASSIGAVFDTEAFF

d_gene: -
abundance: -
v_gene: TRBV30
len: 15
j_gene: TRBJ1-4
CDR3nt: TGTGCCTGGAGGGTGGGCGGGCCCTCCGGTGGAAAACTGTTTTTT
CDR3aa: CAWRVGGPSGGKLFF

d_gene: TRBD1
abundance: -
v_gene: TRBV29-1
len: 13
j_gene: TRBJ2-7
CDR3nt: TGCAGCGCTCAGACCGACAGGGTCCACGAGCAGTACTTC
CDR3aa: CSAQTDRVHEQYF

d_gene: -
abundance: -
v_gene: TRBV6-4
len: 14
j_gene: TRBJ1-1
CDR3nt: TGTGCCAGCAGAATTTCAGGGCTGGCCACTGAAGCTTTCTTT
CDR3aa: CASRISGLATEAFF

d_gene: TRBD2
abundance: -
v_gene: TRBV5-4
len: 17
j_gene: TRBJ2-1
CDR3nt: TGTGCCAGCAGCTTGGCCGGGAAGCGGGGGTCTTACAATGAGCAGTTCTTC
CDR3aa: CASSLAGKRGSYNEQFF

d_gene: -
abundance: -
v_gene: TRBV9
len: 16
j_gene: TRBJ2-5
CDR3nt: TGTGCCAGCAGCGTAGGGGCTAGTTGGGCAGCTGAGACCCAGTACTTC
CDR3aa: CASSVGASWAAETQYF

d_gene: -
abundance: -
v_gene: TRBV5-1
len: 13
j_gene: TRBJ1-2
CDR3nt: TGCGCCAGCAGCTTGGGCGGGACCCATGGCTACACCTTC
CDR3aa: CASSLGGTHGYTF

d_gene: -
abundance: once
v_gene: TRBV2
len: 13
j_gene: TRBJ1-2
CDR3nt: TGTGCCAGCAGCGCCTCACCAGTTTATGGCTACACCTTC
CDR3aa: CASSASPVYGYTF

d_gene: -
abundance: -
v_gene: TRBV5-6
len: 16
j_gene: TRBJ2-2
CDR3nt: TGTGCCAGCAGCGCCAGGGACCGAACGAACACCGGGGAGCTGTTTTTT
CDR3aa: CASSARDRTNTGELFF